A selection of T cell receptor beta chains follows, all from one sample in a study of T-cell memory formation after mild COVID-19. MiXCR, applied by TCRdb to the 5' RACE reads, yields one record per CDR3 protein. The sample shows around 200,000 distinct CDR3 sequences, about 18% of them seen only once. The sequenced material came from PBMCs or a T cell subset sorted from them (not recorded which). The source of these receptors is a man in his late teens or twenties who had mild COVID-19 (a few samples of this study predate the infection). Cell type and time point are not known. Both conserved end residues are part of each CDR3. Each record gives: V gene, CDR3 length, clone size, CDR3 protein. Not every row has a clone size; where given, it reads once, few, many or a size class.

TRBV11-2 | 16 | . | CASSQTGTSGIYEQYF
TRBV4-1 | 15 | many | CASSPTGPRGDEQFF
TRBV5-5 | 15 | . | CASSLAGNEGETQYF
TRBV6-2/TRBV6-3 | 14 | . | CASRQSHSGNTIYF
TRBV12-3/TRBV12-4 | 15 | few | CASSFRAGRFTEAFF
TRBV7-2 | 16 | . | CASSFRQGLTQETQYF
TRBV20-1 | 13 | few | CSPKKVSWETQYF
TRBV7-8 | 13 | few | CASSSSFGDTQYF
TRBV4-3 | 15 | few | CASSLLYGQANIQYF
TRBV7-9 | 15 | . | CASSSGQGYPYGYTF
TRBV6-5 | 16 | . | CASSYSSGGFRDEQFF
TRBV4-3 | 16 | . | CASSQVQGTTGNTIYF
TRBV4-2 | 15 | . | CASSQRGGDPDTQYF
TRBV4-3 | 22 | few | CASSQVLIMGRYRLSNTGELFF
TRBV6-6 | 15 | many | CASTLQGGGNQPQHF
TRBV20-1 | 16 | . | CSARLGLAGLADTQYF
TRBV29-1 | 13 | many | CSVGRRGTDTQYF
TRBV7-2 | 13 | . | CASSSQERVEAFF
TRBV7-2 | 12 | . | CASSFPTGELFF
TRBV4-3 | 14 | . | CASSQGRVGYEQYF
TRBV20-1 | 17 | . | CSAEPAGQGISGDTQYF
TRBV7-9 | 15 | . | CASSSPEQGIDGYTF
TRBV6-6 | 15 | . | CASSTIDRENTEAFF
TRBV20-1 | 13 | . | CSARSGAVETQYF
TRBV2 | 14 | . | CASSQAGPKNIQYF
TRBV7-6 | 15 | . | CASSLAAGARETQYF